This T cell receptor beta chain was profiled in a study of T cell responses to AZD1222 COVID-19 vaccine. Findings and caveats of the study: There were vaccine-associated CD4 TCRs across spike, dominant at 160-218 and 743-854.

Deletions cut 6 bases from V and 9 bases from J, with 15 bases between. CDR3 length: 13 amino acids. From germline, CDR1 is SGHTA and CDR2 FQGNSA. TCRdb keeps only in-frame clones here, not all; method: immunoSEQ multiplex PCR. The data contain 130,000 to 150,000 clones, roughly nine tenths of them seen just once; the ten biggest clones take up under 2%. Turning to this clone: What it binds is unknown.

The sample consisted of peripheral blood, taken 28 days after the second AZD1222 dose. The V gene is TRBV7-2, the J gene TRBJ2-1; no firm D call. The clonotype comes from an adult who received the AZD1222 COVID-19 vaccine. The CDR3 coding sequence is TGTGCCAGCAGTAGCTTTGCTCTGGTTGAGCAGTTCTTC. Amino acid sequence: CASSSFALVEQFF.